Each of the 6 T cell receptor beta chains below was sequenced from the same sample in a study of blood T cells in healthy people across ages. The use of a sample-barcoded 5' primer and a J-beta primer mix characterized a second PCR of about 6 to 12 cycles. TCRdb itself ran the 5' RACE reads through MiXCR, one entry per CDR3 protein. The table records about 600,000 distinct CDR3 sequences, under 55% of them present only once. Source material: blood. These receptors were obtained from a man older than 75 in good health.

This clonotype appeared many times. The rearrangement links TRBV7-2 to TRBJ2-4; 8 nucleotides agree with TRBD2. The germline CDR1 and CDR2 sequences are SGHTA and FQGNSA. The CDR3 loop spans 16 amino acids. Trimming cost V 3 bases and J 6 bases; bases outside gene matches: 10. This CDR3 reads CASSFQSGGQGNIQYF. The CDR3 region has the DNA TGTGCCAGCAGCTTTCAATCGGGAGGGCAGGGAAACATTCAGTACTTC.

This chain connects TRBV20-1 to TRBJ2-5; 12 bases map to TRBD1. V was pared by 3 bases and J by 2 bases, with 7 bases of the junction left unmatched. This CDR3 has 16 amino acids. The germline V gene encodes CDR1 DFQATT and CDR2 SNEGSKA (reference sequence). This CDR3 reads CSARDWDRGQQETQYF. The CDR3 nucleotides are TGCAGTGCTAGGGACTGGGACAGGGGGCAACAAGAGACCCAGTACTTC.

The rearrangement uses TRBV29-1 and TRBJ2-3; 8 nucleotides match TRBD2. This CDR3 spans 15 amino acids. V lost 1 base to trimming and J lost 3 bases; unmatched junction nucleotides: 6. Looked up from germline, CDR1 is SQVTM and CDR2 is ANQGSEA. The CDR3 here is CSVEGTGGPTDTQYF. Here the CDR3 DNA reads TGCAGCGTTGAAGGTACGGGAGGGCCGACAGATACGCAGTATTTT.

This clonotype was detected many times. The chain has TRBV6-6 and TRBJ2-2; 10 positions match TRBD1. CDR1 is MNHNY and CDR2 is SVGAGI in the germline V gene (reference sequence). The CDR3 is 15 amino acids. The V gene end was trimmed by 5 bases and the J gene end by 5 bases; junction bases not matched to a gene: 5. The DNA for the CDR3 is TGTGCCAGCAGTCCTCCGGGACAGGGGACCGGGGAGCTGTTTTTT. This gives the protein CASSPPGQGTGELFF.

V gene TRBV6-5 combines with J gene TRBJ1-6; D uncertain. The V gene's germline CDR1 is MNHEY and CDR2 SVGAGI. CDR3 size: 13 residues. V lost 6 bases to trimming and J lost 9 bases, with 12 bases between them. The CDR3 reads CASSIRFSSPLHF. CDR3 bases: TGTGCCAGCAGCATCAGGTTCAGTTCACCCCTCCACTTT.

The chain has TRBV4-3 and TRBJ2-5; 12 nucleotides match TRBD2. The length of the CDR3 is 15 residues. Germline trimming cut 4 bases from V and 7 bases from J; bases unmatched to any gene: 7. CDR1 LGHNA and CDR2 YSLEER come from the germline V gene. CDR3 bases: TGCGCCAGCAGCCCAAGACTAGCGGGGGCAGGGACCCAGTACTTC. It codes for CASSPRLAGAGTQYF.